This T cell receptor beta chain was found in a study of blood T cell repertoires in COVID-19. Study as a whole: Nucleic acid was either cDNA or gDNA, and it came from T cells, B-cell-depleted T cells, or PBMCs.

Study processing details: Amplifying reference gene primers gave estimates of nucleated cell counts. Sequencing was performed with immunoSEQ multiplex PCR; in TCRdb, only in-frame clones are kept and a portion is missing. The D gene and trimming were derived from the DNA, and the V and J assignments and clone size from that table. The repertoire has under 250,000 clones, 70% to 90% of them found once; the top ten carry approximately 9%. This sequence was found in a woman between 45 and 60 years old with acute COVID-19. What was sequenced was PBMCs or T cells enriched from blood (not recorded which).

CDR3 nucleotides: TGTGCCAGCAAGGGTGACAGTGCTACTGGGGCTTTCTTT. This sequence encodes CASKGDSATGAFF. The rearrangement joins TRBV9 to TRBJ1-1, with a weak D call TRBD1 (5 bases). The CDR3 runs 13 residues. Trimming removed 6 bases at V and 11 bases at J, with 20 bases between. The germline V gene has CDR1 SGDLS and CDR2 YYNGEE.